The 23 T cell receptor beta chains below were found in one sample sequenced in a study of response to subunit inactivated influenza vaccine. TCRdb fed the RT-PCR reads into MiXCR, producing one record per CDR3 protein. The sample has just over 300,000 distinct CDR3 sequences, about 20% seen once. Sample: PBMCs from blood, taken 21 months after vaccination. Every receptor here comes from a man between 50 and 75 years old who received an inactivated influenza vaccine.

The J gene is TRBJ2-3, the V gene TRBV7-6, with 7 bases lining up with TRBD2. After removal of 1 base from V and 2 bases from J, the junction contained 9 bases not matched to a gene. The CDR3 extends over 17 amino acids. The germline CDR1 and CDR2 sequences are SGHVS and FNYEAQ. In nucleotides, the CDR3 is TGTGCCAGCAGCTTAGAAGGCGGCGGGGGTTCCACAGATACGCAGTATTTT. It encodes CASSLEGGGGSTDTQYF.

This clonotype has a handful of counts. CDR3 sequence reads: CSAGQVPRTDTQYF. The CDR3 DNA reads as TGCAGTGCTGGACAGGTGCCCCGCACAGATACGCAGTATTTT. The gene calls are TRBV20-1 and TRBJ2-3, with 7 positions matching TRBD1. The CDR3 sequence is 14 residues long. Losses at the gene ends were 5 bases for V and 1 base for J; bases not matched to a gene: 6. Germline CDR1 DFQATT, CDR2 SNEGSKA (reference sequence).

This clonotype occurred a few times. V gene TRBV7-9 combines with J gene TRBJ1-4, with unresolved D. Between the trimmed V and J ends, which lost 4 bases and 6 bases, there was a span of 3 bases. The CDR3 has 11 amino acids. The germline gives CDR1 SEHNR, CDR2 FQNEAQ (reference sequence). This CDR3 is CASSYDEKLFF. CDR3 DNA: TGTGCCAGCAGCTACGATGAAAAACTGTTTTTT. Complete variable domain (other parts from reference TRBV7-9 and TRBJ1-4): DTGVSQNPRHKITKRGQNVTFRCDPISEHNRLYWYRQTLGQGPEFLTYFQNEAQLEKSRLLSDRFSAERPKGSFSTLEIQRTEQGDSAMYLCASSYDEKLFFGSGTQLSVL.

This clonotype has more than one count but fewer than ten. The rearrangement uses TRBV20-1 and TRBJ1-2; 7 nucleotides align to TRBD1. From germline, CDR1 is DFQATT and CDR2 SNEGSKA (reference sequence). CDR3 length: 11 amino acids. V shed 6 bases and J 8 bases; nucleotides not matched to a gene: 6. CDR3 sequence reads: CSATGAEGYTF. In DNA form, the CDR3 reads TGCAGTGCAACAGGGGCAGAGGGCTACACCTTC.

The table lists this clonotype with a few counts. The rearrangement links TRBV5-1 to TRBJ2-3, with 8 positions matching TRBD2. Germline V gene lookup returns CDR1 SGHRS and CDR2 YFSETQ. This CDR3 has 15 amino acids. V was pared by 4 bases and J by 1 base, with 5 bases of the junction left unmatched. CDR3 nucleotides: TGCGCCAGCAGCGGAACTAGCGGACGCACAGATACGCAGTATTTT. It yields the protein CASSGTSGRTDTQYF.

V and J are TRBV12-3 or TRBV12-4 and TRBJ2-2; D may be TRBD2 (6 bases). V was clipped by 6 bases and J by 6 bases, with 14 bases between them. This CDR3 has 14 residues. This CDR3 reads CASRAGLPPGELFF. The CDR3 DNA reads TGTGCCAGCAGGGCGGGACTTCCTCCCGGGGAGCTGTTTTTT.

V is TRBV12-3 or TRBV12-4 and J is TRBJ2-5; TRBD1 aligns across 8 bases. The V and J ends lost 6 bases and 3 bases, in that order; junction bases with no gene match: 6. This CDR3 has 14 amino acids. CDR3 sequence (DNA): TGTGCCAGCAGACCACAGGGGGGTAAAGAGACCCAGTACTTC. Encoded protein: CASRPQGGKETQYF.

This clonotype was seen ten or more times. The J gene is TRBJ1-2, the V gene TRBV4-3, with D possibly matching TRBD1 (5 bases). V was trimmed by 4 bases and J by 4 bases, leaving 10 bases between them. CDR1 LGHNA and CDR2 YSLEER come from the germline V gene. The CDR3 runs 13 residues. This CDR3 reads CASSLGAGYGYTF. In DNA, the CDR3 is TGCGCCAGCAGCCTCGGGGCAGGCTATGGCTACACCTTC.

Worth noting for this clonotype: The junction does not match germline at one end; this may be a read error. The rearrangement joins TRBV12-3 or TRBV12-4 to TRBJ1-5, with TRBD1 matching 7 bases. This CDR3 comprises 15 residues. The CDR3 DNA is TGTGCCAGCAGTCGGGACAGTAATAGCAATCAGACCCAGCATTTT. This encodes CASSRDSNSNQTQHF.

A few counts support this clonotype. This chain joins TRBV7-8 and TRBJ1-5, with a tentative D call TRBD1 (5 bases). The CDR3 has 15 residues. Trimming cost V 4 bases and J 4 bases, with 14 bases left between them. CDR1 SGHVS and CDR2 FQNEAQ come from the germline V gene. CDR3 bases: TGTGCCAGCAGCTCCGGGGCAGGCGGGAATCAGCCCCAGCATTTT. Translated: CASSSGAGGNQPQHF.

This clonotype was seen many times. The chain recombines TRBV29-1 with TRBJ1-4; D possibly corresponds to TRBD1 (5 bases). Germline V gene sequence: CDR1 SQVTM, CDR2 ANQGSEA. The V end lost 7 bases, the J end lost 0 bases, and 12 bases lay between the germline ends. The CDR3 loop spans 14 amino acids. DNA of the CDR3: TGCAGCGCCGGGGGAGGGGCAACTAATGAAAAACTGTTTTTT. Amino acids: CSAGGGATNEKLFF.

This sequence joins TRBV7-7 and TRBJ2-7; 8 bases map to TRBD1. From germline, CDR1 is SSHAT and CDR2 FNYEAQ (reference sequence). Trimming took 2 bases from V and 4 from J; bases not matched to a gene: 1. The CDR3 consists of 13 residues. The CDR3 bases are TGTGCCAGCAGCTTACACAGGGGGTACGAGCAGTACTTC. Translation gives CASSLHRGYEQYF.

The chain is built from TRBV6-5 and TRBJ2-7; 7 bases align to TRBD2. The junction had 9 bases not matched to a gene; V was cut back by 7 bases and J by 3 bases. The CDR3 is made up of 14 amino acids. Germline CDR1 MNHEY, CDR2 SVGAGI. CDR3 sequence reads: CASTLRGEIYEQYF. The CDR3 DNA sequence: TGTGCCAGCACTTTACGGGGGGAAATCTACGAGCAGTACTTC.

The chain employs TRBV29-1 and TRBJ2-7, with 15 bases fitting TRBD2. The length of the CDR3 is 19 residues. CDR1 and CDR2 (germline): SQVTM, ANQGSEA. The junction had 11 bases not matched to a gene; V was cut back by 0 bases and J by 2 bases. CDR3 sequence (DNA): TGCAGCGTTGAAGATCGACTGGGACTAGCGGGGGGCGATACCTACGAGCAGTACTTC. Translation: CSVEDRLGLAGGDTYEQYF.

The V call is TRBV5-1, the J call TRBJ2-7, with TRBD2 matching over 9 bases. The CDR3 extends over 13 amino acids. Germline loops: CDR1 SGHRS, CDR2 YFSETQ. Trimming at V came to 8 bases and at J to 2 bases, leaving 5 bases not matched to a gene. CDR3 in amino acids: CAREVAGAYEQYF. The DNA for the CDR3 is TGCGCCAGGGAGGTAGCGGGAGCCTACGAGCAGTACTTC.

This chain uses TRBV4-3 with TRBJ1-4; 7 bases are a match to TRBD1. Losses at the gene ends were 0 bases for V and 8 bases for J; bases not matched to a gene: 9. Germline V lookup: CDR1 LGHNA, CDR2 YSLEER. The CDR3 is made up of 16 amino acids. The CDR3 nucleotides read TGCGCCAGCAGCCAAGATCTACCAGGGGGTATCGAAAAACTGTTTTTT. Its translation: CASSQDLPGGIEKLFF.

The V call is TRBV7-9, the J call TRBJ1-2; D perhaps matches TRBD1 (6 bases). Trimming removed 5 bases from V and 6 bases from J, with 13 bases in between. CDR1 is SEHNR, CDR2 FQNEAQ, per germline (reference sequence). This CDR3 has 13 amino acids. The CDR3 reads CASSNREGDGYTF. DNA of the CDR3: TGTGCCAGCAGCAACAGGGAGGGAGATGGCTACACCTTC.

The chain has TRBV25-1 and TRBJ2-3; D remains ambiguous. V was shortened by 6 bases and J by 6 bases, with 7 bases between the two germline ends. CDR3 length: 11 amino acids. Looked up from germline, CDR1 is MGHDK and CDR2 is SYGVNS. In DNA form, the CDR3 reads TGTGCCAGCAGGATGACGGATACGCAGTATTTT. This gives the protein CASRMTDTQYF.

In its sample, this clonotype was seen a few times. The J gene is TRBJ2-1, the V gene TRBV6-5; D is possibly TRBD1 or TRBD2 (5 bases each). The CDR3 spans 14 residues. The V gene's germline CDR1 is MNHEY and CDR2 SVGAGI. V was pared by 0 bases and J by 9 bases, with 12 bases between. This CDR3 reads CASSYSTASTEQFF. The DNA of the CDR3 is TGTGCCAGCAGTTACTCGACAGCTAGCACTGAGCAGTTCTTC.

This chain links TRBV12-3 or TRBV12-4 with TRBJ1-1, with TRBD1 identical over 8 bases. Trimming removed 6 bases from V and 0 bases from J; junction bases left unmatched: 12. The CDR3 spans 17 residues. CDR3 sequence reads: CASRKRDRLLMNTEAFF. CDR3 nucleotides: TGTGCCAGCAGGAAACGGGACAGGCTTCTCATGAACACTGAAGCTTTCTTT.

The gene calls are TRBV3-1 and TRBJ1-2, with 8 bases identical to TRBD1. Germline V lookup: CDR1 LGHDT, CDR2 YNNKEL (reference sequence). The CDR3 is 15 amino acids. The ends lost 3 bases at V and 5 bases at J; junction bases unmatched: 8. The DNA for the CDR3 is TGTGCCAGCAGCCAGACTGCAGGGGGCGCGTATGGCTACACCTTC. As protein: CASSQTAGGAYGYTF.

This sequence joins TRBV19 and TRBJ2-3, with no clear D. The V end lost 3 bases, the J end lost 2 bases, and 12 bases lay between the germline ends. CDR1 LNHDA and CDR2 SQIVND come from the germline V gene (reference sequence). CDR3 length: 15 amino acids. The CDR3 sequence is CASSMVASFTDTQYF. The DNA for the CDR3 is TGTGCCAGTAGTATGGTGGCATCTTTCACAGATACGCAGTATTTT.

This clonotype is labeled as medium-sized. The chain combines TRBV29-1 with TRBJ1-2; D might be TRBD1 (6 bases). Per germline, CDR1 SQVTM and CDR2 ANQGSEA. This CDR3 has 13 residues. V lost 3 bases to trimming and J lost 6 bases, with 14 bases between them. CDR3 amino acids: CSVDGGEGHGYTF. For the CDR3, the DNA is TGCAGCGTTGATGGGGGCGAGGGGCATGGCTACACCTTC.